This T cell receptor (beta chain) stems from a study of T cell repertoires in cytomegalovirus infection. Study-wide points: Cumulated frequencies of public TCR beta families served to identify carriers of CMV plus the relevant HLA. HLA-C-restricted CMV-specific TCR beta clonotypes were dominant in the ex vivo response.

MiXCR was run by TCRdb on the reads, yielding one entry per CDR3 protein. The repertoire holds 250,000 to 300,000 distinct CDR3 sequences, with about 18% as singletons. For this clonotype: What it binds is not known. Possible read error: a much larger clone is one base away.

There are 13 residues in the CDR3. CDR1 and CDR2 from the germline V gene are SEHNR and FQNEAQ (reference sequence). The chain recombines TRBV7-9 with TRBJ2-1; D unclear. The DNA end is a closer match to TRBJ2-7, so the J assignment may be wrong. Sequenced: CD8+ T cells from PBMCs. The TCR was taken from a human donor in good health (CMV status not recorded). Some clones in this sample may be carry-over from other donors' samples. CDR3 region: CASSLNGNNEQYF. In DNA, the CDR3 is TGTGCCAGCAGCTTAAACGGAAACAATGAGCAGTACTTC.